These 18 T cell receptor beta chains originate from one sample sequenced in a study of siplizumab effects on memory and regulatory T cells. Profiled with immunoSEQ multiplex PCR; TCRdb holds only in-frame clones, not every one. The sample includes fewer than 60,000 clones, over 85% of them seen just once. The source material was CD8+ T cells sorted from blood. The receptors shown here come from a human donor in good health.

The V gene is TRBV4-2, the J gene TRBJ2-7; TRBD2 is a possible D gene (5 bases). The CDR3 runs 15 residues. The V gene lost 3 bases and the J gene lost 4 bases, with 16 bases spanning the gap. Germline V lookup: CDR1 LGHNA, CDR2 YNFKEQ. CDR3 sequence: CASSHKRSLPYEQYF. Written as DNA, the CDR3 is TGTGCCAGCAGCCATAAGCGGAGCCTTCCTTACGAGCAGTACTTC.

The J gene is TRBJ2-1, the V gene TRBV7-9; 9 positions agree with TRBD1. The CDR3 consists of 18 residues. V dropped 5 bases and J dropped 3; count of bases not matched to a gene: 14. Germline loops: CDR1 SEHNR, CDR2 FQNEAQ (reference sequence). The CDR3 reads CASSLPILGTGLYNEQFF. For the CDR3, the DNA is TGTGCCAGCAGCCTACCTATCCTTGGGACAGGGCTCTACAATGAGCAGTTCTTC.

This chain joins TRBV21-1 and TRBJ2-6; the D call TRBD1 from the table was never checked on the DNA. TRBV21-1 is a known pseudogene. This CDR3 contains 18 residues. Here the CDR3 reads CASSEPPGQSSGANVLTF. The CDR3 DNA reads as TGTGCCAGCAGCGAACCTCCGGGACAAAGCTCTGGGGCCAACGTCCTGACTTTC.

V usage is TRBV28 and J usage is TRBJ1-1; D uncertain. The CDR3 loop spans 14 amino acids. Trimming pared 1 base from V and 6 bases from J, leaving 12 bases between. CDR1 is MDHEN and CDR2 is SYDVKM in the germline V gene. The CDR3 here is CASSLSIDFAEAFF. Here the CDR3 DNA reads TGTGCCAGCAGTTTATCCATAGACTTTGCTGAAGCTTTCTTT.

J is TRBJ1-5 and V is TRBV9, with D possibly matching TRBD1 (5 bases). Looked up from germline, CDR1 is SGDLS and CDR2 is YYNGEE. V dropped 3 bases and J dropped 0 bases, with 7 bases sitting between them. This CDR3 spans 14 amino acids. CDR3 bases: TGTGCCAGCAGCGCGACAGATAGCAATCAGCCCCAGCATTTT. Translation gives CASSATDSNQPQHF.

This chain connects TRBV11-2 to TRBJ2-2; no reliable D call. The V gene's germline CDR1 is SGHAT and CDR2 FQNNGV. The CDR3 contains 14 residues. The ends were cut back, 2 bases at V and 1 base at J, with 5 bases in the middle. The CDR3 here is CASSLYLNTGELFF. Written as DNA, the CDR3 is TGTGCCAGCAGCTTATACCTGAACACCGGGGAGCTGTTTTTT.

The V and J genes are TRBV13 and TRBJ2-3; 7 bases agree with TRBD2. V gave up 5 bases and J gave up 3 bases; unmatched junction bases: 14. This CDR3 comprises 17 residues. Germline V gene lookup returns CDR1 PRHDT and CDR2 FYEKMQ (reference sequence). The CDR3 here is CASSQARSGIGTDTQYF. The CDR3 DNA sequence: TGTGCCAGCAGCCAAGCTCGGAGCGGGATCGGGACAGATACGCAGTATTTT.

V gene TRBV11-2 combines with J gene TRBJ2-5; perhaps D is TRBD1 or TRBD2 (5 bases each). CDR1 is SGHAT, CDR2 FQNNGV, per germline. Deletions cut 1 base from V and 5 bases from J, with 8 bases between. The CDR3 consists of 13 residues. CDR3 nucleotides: TGTGCCAGCAGCTTAGTTTGGGGGGAGACCCAGTACTTC. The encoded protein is CASSLVWGETQYF.

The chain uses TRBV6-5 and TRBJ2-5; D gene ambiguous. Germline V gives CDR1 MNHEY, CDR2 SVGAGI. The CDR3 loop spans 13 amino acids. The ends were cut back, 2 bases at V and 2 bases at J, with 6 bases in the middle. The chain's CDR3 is CASSYTEQETQYF. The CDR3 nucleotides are TGTGCCAGCAGTTACACAGAGCAAGAGACCCAGTACTTC.

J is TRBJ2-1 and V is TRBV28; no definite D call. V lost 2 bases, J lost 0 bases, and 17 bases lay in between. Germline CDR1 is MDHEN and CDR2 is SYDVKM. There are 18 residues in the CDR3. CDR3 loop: CASSLEWTELSSYNEQFF. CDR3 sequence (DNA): TGTGCCAGCAGTTTAGAATGGACGGAACTTAGCTCCTACAATGAGCAGTTCTTC.

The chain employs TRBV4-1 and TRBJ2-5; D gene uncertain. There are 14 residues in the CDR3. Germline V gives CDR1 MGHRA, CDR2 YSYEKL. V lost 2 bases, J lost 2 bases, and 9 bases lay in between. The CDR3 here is CASSQRRSQETQYF. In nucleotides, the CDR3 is TGCGCCAGCAGCCAAAGGCGGTCACAAGAGACCCAGTACTTC.

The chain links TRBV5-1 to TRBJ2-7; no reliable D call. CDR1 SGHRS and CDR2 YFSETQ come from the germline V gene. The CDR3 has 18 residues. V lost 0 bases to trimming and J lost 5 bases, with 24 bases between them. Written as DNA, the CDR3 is TGCGCCAGCAGCTTGGCGAGTACAAGATTCAATGACATCCACGAGCAGTACTTC. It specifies CASSLASTRFNDIHEQYF.

DNA of the CDR3: TGTGCCAGCAGCGCATACTATGGCTACACCTTC. Protein sequence: CASSAYYGYTF. V usage is TRBV9 and J usage is TRBJ1-2; no clear D. Trimming removed 3 bases from V and 3 bases from J, with 3 bases in between. The CDR3 totals 11 residues. Germline loops: CDR1 SGDLS, CDR2 YYNGEE. The full variable domain, in which reference TRBV9 and TRBJ1-2 provide the parts outside the CDR3, is DSGVTQTPKHLITATGQRVTLRCSPRSGDLSVYWYQQSLDQGLQFLIQYYNGEERAKGNILERFSAQQFPDLHSELNLSSLELGDSALYFCASSAYYGYTFGSGTRLTVV.

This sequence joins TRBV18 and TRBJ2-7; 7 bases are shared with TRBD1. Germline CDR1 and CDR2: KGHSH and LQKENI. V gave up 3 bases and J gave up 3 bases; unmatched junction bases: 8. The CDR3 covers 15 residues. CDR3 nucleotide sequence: TGTGCCAGCTCACCCCGCGAGACAGGGTTCTACGAGCAGTACTTC. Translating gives CASSPRETGFYEQYF.

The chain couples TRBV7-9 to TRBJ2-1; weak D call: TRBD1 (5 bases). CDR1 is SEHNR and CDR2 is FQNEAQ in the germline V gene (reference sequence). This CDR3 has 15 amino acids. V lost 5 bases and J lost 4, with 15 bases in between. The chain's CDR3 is CASSLQASLYNEQFF. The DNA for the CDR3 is TGTGCCAGCAGCCTACAGGCTTCCTTATACAATGAGCAGTTCTTC.

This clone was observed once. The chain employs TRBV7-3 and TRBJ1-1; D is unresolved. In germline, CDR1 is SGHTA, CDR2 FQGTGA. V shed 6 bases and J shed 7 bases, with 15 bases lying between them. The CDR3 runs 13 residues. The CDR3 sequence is CASRDESAGEAFF. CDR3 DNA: TGTGCCAGCAGGGACGAATCGGCGGGTGAAGCTTTCTTT.

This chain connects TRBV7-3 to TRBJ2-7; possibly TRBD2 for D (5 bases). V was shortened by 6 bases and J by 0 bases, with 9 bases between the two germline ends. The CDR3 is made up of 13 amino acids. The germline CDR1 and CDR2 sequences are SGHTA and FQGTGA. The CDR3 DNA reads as TGTGCCAGCAGGGAAGGGAGCTCCTACGAGCAGTACTTC. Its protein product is CASREGSSYEQYF.

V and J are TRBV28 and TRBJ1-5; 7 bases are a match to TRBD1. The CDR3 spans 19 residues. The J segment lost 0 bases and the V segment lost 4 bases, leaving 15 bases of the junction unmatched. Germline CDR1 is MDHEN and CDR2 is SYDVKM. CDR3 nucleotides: TGTGCCAGCAGTTCGAGGGACAGCCGAACACCATATAGCAATCAGCCCCAGCATTTT. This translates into CASSSRDSRTPYSNQPQHF.